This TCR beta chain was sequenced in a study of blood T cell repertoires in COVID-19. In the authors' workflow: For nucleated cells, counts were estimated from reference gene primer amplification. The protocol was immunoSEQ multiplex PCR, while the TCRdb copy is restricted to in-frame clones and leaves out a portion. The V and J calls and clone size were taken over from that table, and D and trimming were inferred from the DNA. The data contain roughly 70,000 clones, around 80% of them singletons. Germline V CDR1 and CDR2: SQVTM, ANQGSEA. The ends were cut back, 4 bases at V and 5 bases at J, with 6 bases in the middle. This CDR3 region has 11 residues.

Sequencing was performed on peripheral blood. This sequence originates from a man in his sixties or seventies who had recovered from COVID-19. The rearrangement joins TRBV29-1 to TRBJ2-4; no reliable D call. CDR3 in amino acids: CSVALENIQYF. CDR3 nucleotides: TGCAGCGTTGCATTAGAAAACATTCAGTACTTC.